Below are 18 T cell receptor beta chains sequenced from a single sample in a study of cytomegalovirus exposure and HLA in healthy donors. The PCR employed 60 Vbeta primers together with 13 Jbeta primers. Data came from immunoSEQ multiplex PCR; TCRdb stores just in-frame clones and leaves some out. The sample consists of about 150,000 clones, about 74% of them appearing once. The sample was PBMCs. The receptor set was obtained from a woman aged 40-49 years in good health and CMV-seronegative.

The rearrangement links TRBV11-3 to TRBJ1-1; no clear D gene. V was shortened by 5 bases and J by 6 bases, with 7 bases between the two germline ends. This CDR3 region has 11 residues. Germline-derived CDR1 and CDR2 are SGHNT and YENEEA. In DNA form, the CDR3 reads TGTGCCAGCAGCCTACAGTCTGAAGCTTTCTTT. Translation gives CASSLQSEAFF.

The chain carries TRBV5-1 and TRBJ1-1; D call uncertain. V was shortened by 4 bases and J by 3 bases, with 4 bases between the two germline ends. Germline lookup yields CDR1 SGHRS and CDR2 YFSETQ. The CDR3 spans 11 residues. The CDR3 protein is CASSRDTEAFF. The CDR3 DNA follows: TGCGCCAGCAGCCGCGACACTGAAGCTTTCTTT.

The chain employs TRBV5-1 and TRBJ2-5; TRBD2 is a possible D gene (6 bases). This CDR3 spans 14 amino acids. The V gene's germline CDR1 is SGHRS and CDR2 YFSETQ. Trimming cost V 4 bases and J 4 bases, with 14 bases left between them. The CDR3 is CASSPAAGGETQYF. CDR3 DNA sequence: TGCGCCAGCAGCCCAGCCGCCGGGGGAGAGACCCAGTACTTC.

The chain carries TRBV5-1 and TRBJ1-1; weak D call: TRBD1 (5 bases). V was cut by 6 bases and J by 3 bases, with 18 bases left in between. Germline V gene data show CDR1 as SGHRS and CDR2 as YFSETQ. The CDR3 length is 15 residues. Here the CDR3 reads CASTQEGRWDTEAFF. The CDR3, as DNA: TGCGCCAGCACTCAAGAGGGGAGGTGGGACACTGAAGCTTTCTTT.

The genes are TRBV5-1 and TRBJ2-7; D is unclear. This CDR3 region has 11 residues. Trimming removed 3 bases from V and 3 bases from J, with 4 bases in between. Germline V lookup: CDR1 SGHRS, CDR2 YFSETQ. The CDR3 DNA follows: TGCGCCAGCAGCTCCAACTACGAGCAGTACTTC. Protein sequence: CASSSNYEQYF.

This clone was picked up a small number of times. V and J are TRBV7-9 and TRBJ2-1; D call uncertain. The CDR3 is 15 amino acids. The V gene's germline CDR1 is SEHNR and CDR2 FQNEAQ (reference sequence). V was pared by 5 bases and J by 0 bases, with 11 bases between. The CDR3 sequence is CASSEADRSYNEQFF. In DNA, the CDR3 is TGTGCCAGCAGCGAGGCGGATCGCTCCTACAATGAGCAGTTCTTC.

This chain joins TRBV6-6 and TRBJ2-3; the match to TRBD2 covers 9 bases. V lost 6 bases to trimming and J lost 1 base; unmatched junction nucleotides: 8. Germline V gene lookup returns CDR1 MNHNY and CDR2 SVGAGI (reference sequence). CDR3 length: 16 residues. The CDR3 here is CASRLPRGGGTDTQYF. In nucleotides, the CDR3 is TGTGCCAGCAGACTACCGCGGGGGGGAGGCACAGATACGCAGTATTTT.

This chain uses TRBV7-8 with TRBJ2-7, with D possibly being TRBD1 (7 bases). The CDR3 spans 16 residues. CDR1 SGHVS and CDR2 FQNEAQ come from the germline V gene. V was clipped by 1 base and J by 4 bases, with 17 bases between them. CDR3 bases: TGTGCCAGCAGCTTAGAAATGTTGACAGGGACTTACGAGCAGTACTTC. It specifies CASSLEMLTGTYEQYF.

CDR3: CASSLVGVRGSNEKLFF. In DNA, the CDR3 is TGTGCCAGCAGCTTAGTTGGGGTACGGGGATCTAATGAAAAACTGTTTTTT. The V and J genes are TRBV7-6 and TRBJ1-4, with D unclear. V lost 1 base to trimming and J lost 3 bases, with 15 bases between them. The CDR3 extends over 17 amino acids. The germline V gene has CDR1 SGHVS and CDR2 FNYEAQ.

The chain employs TRBV9 and TRBJ1-2; D might be TRBD1 (5 bases). V shed 0 bases and J shed 5 bases, with 8 bases lying between them. This CDR3 comprises 13 residues. Germline CDR1 reads SGDLS; CDR2 reads YYNGEE. CDR3 amino acids: CASSVGPGYGYTF. Written as DNA, the CDR3 is TGTGCCAGCAGCGTAGGACCAGGGTATGGCTACACCTTC.

This chain links TRBV5-1 with TRBJ2-5; D is perhaps TRBD2 (6 bases). The CDR3 is made up of 16 amino acids. The germline V gene encodes CDR1 SGHRS and CDR2 YFSETQ. Trimming removed 2 bases at V and 4 bases at J, with 18 bases between. Written as DNA, the CDR3 is TGCGCCAGCAGCTTTAGTGCGTTGGGAGGCGGAGAGACCCAGTACTTC. It specifies CASSFSALGGGETQYF.

The chain joins TRBV5-6 to TRBJ2-7; D ambiguous. V dropped 1 base and J dropped 6 bases, with 8 bases sitting between them. The CDR3 covers 12 residues. Germline-derived CDR1 and CDR2 are SGHDT and YYEEEE. The CDR3 region is CASSLIPSEQYF. As DNA, the CDR3 is TGTGCCAGCAGCTTGATTCCGAGCGAGCAGTACTTC.

This chain's CDR3 is CASSQDNSRETQYF. CDR3 nucleotides: TGCGCCAGCAGCCAAGATAACAGCAGAGAGACCCAGTACTTC. V is TRBV4-1 and J is TRBJ2-5; D gene uncertain. The CDR3 consists of 14 residues. The V end lost 0 bases, the J end lost 4 bases, and 9 bases lay between the germline ends. The germline V gene encodes CDR1 MGHRA and CDR2 YSYEKL.

The CDR3 sequence: CASSFRGWNSPLHF. The CDR3 DNA reads TGTGCCAGCAGTTTCAGGGGGTGGAATTCACCCCTCCACTTT. The genes are TRBV28 and TRBJ1-6; 7 bases match TRBD1. V shed 3 bases and J 7 bases; nucleotides not matched to a gene: 3. Germline V lookup: CDR1 MDHEN, CDR2 SYDVKM. The CDR3 has 14 amino acids.

The V call is TRBV6-1, the J call TRBJ2-7, with 7 bases that match TRBD2. The CDR3 contains 13 residues. Germline loops: CDR1 MNHNS, CDR2 SASEGT. V shed 3 bases and J 9 bases; nucleotides not matched to a gene: 8. The CDR3 coding sequence is TGTGCCAGCAGTGACGGACTAGGAAATGGGCAGTACTTC. Translated, it gives CASSDGLGNGQYF.

V is TRBV6-5 and J is TRBJ1-4; D not resolved. Germline V gives CDR1 MNHEY, CDR2 SVGAGI. The CDR3 length is 12 residues. The V end lost 5 bases, the J end lost 7 bases, and 8 bases lay between the germline ends. Written as DNA, the CDR3 is TGTGCCAGCAGTGAAACGGGTGAAAAACTGTTTTTT. As protein: CASSETGEKLFF.

The genes are TRBV10-3 and TRBJ2-3, with no clear D. Germline V CDR1 and CDR2: ENHRY, SYGVKD. Trimming removed 3 bases at V and 2 bases at J, with 9 bases between. The CDR3 is made up of 14 amino acids. CDR3 sequence reads: CAISDWAPTDTQYF. The CDR3 DNA sequence: TGTGCCATCAGTGATTGGGCCCCCACAGATACGCAGTATTTT.

The chain uses TRBV6-1 and TRBJ2-5; maybe TRBD2 (6 bases). CDR3 length: 13 residues. Germline V gene sequence: CDR1 MNHNS, CDR2 SASEGT. V was cut by 6 bases and J by 1 base, with 9 bases left in between. The CDR3 DNA reads TGTGCCAGCAGACGGGGGTTCCAAGAGACCCAGTACTTC. This codes for CASRRGFQETQYF.